Each of the 3 T cell receptor beta chains below was sequenced from the same sample in a study of monozygotic twins with inflammatory bowel disease. No DNA is given; TCRdb re-called the 5' RACE reads and lists each CDR3 protein once. The clone table shows 150,000 or so distinct CDR3 sequences, with the ten largest holding approximately 1.2%. The sequenced sample was blood. These receptors originate from a human donor with ulcerative colitis or Crohn's disease, or a healthy co-twin of an affected twin (not recorded which).

V usage is TRBV7-3 and J usage is TRBJ2-7. The length of the CDR3 is 13 residues. CDR1 SGHTA and CDR2 FQGTGA come from the germline V gene. The CDR3 is CASSISGSHEQYF.

V usage is TRBV7-6 and J usage is TRBJ2-3; the TCRdb D gene call, TRBD1, has no DNA to confirm it. This CDR3 comprises 15 residues. The V gene's germline CDR1 is SGHVS and CDR2 FNYEAQ. The CDR3 loop reads CASSLGGQGRDTQYF.

The V gene is TRBV20-1, the J gene TRBJ2-1; TCRdb lists TRBD2, though no DNA is available to test this call. The CDR3 has 19 amino acids. Germline CDR1 DFQATT, CDR2 SNEGSKA (reference sequence). CDR3 sequence reads: CSARPTRLAGGLSYNEQFF.